The TCR beta chain under discussion was sequenced for a study of cytomegalovirus exposure and HLA in healthy donors listed by TCRdb under 2017. For context, the study as a whole: An earlier analysis of some 620 of the donors reported 250 to 350 Gb of sequence data and 95 million to 120 million unique TCR beta sequences obtained from about 179 million T cells. Donor age, sex, ethnicity and CMV serostatus were compiled together with the repertoire data. The study aimed to test whether signatures of past pathogen exposure could be identified by cataloging public T cell receptors. An earlier analysis of 587 of the donors used high-throughput TCR beta sequencing to judge whether each TCR beta V gene segment behaved as functional or pseudogenic. Genome-wide SNP genotypes for about three fifths of the roughly 670 donors were used in a later genetic analysis, which treated that subset as a discovery cohort. A later analysis re-examined previously published TCR beta repertoires from over 500 donors and added high-resolution HLA genotyping to investigate patterns of TCR occurrence. Class I and class II HLA loci were covered by the typing at four-digit resolution. A separate validation cohort of some 130 different subjects was used in addition to the approximately 670-subject first cohort. Of the roughly 400 genotyped donors, 81% were placed in the genetic ancestry cluster associated with self-reported Caucasian donors. The T cell repertoires of around 730 subjects were profiled by immunosequencing and related to cytomegalovirus serostatus. The number of typed donors differed by locus: about 629-640 for A, B, C, DRB1 and DQB1; some 540 for DQA1; fewer than 610 for DPA1; and around 470 for DPB1. Across some 400 genotyped donors of the cohort, an average of about 240,000 unique TCR beta nucleotide sequences per donor were sequenced, and 15% to 20% of those sequences were non-productive. Because of strong linkage in the cohort, roughly 5 DR-DQ haplotypes were treated as single units for association and clustering. Every repertoire in the discovery cohort had been generated on one and the same sequencing platform. The study combined high-throughput TCR immunosequencing, statistical association of individual TCRs with disease status, and machine learning to predict cytomegalovirus infection status. In the later analysis, no new phenotypic data were used to find candidate immune exposures; instead, reliance was placed on TCR beta sequences and their occurrence across donors. Roughly 300 gigabases of sequencing data and some 85 million unique TCR sequences were included in an early release covering around 600 HLA-typed donors. The full study reports these points: The study gave a list of 150 to 200 TCR beta chains associated with cytomegalovirus. In an earlier analysis of over 550 of the donors, most TCR beta V segments were observed in productive rearrangements about 87% or about 30% of the time, broadly matching IMGT annotations. A few of the identified cytomegalovirus-associated TCR beta chains were confirmed in vitro to be specific for cytomegalovirus antigens. In a later genetic analysis, a missense DCLRE1C variant was associated with V-gene and J-gene trimming of TCR beta chains, and the association was replicated in an independent cohort. A further reported finding was that TCR beta sequences accurately predicted the HLA-A and HLA-B alleles for most subjects in the first cohort. The presence/absence analyses assumed that sequencing depth was roughly uniform across donors, and that assumption may not be true. Several of the top co-occurrence clusters appeared to be linked to parvovirus B19, influenza, CMV and Epstein-Barr virus, according to a later analysis. Strong co-occurrence of HLA alleles, especially DR and DQ, made assigning TCR associations to individual alleles difficult. The only immune exposure information available for the cohort was CMV serostatus. Only TCR beta chains were sequenced in this cohort, and the absence of alpha or paired-chain data limited detectable features. The authors suggested that the approach could potentially be extended to other disease states and immunological phenotypes. The sequencing pipeline was judged likely to have produced a cluster of highly shared sequence variants as a technical artifact. Because HLA typing was missing for some donors at each locus, association tests included only the typed subset. Some IMGT-functional V segments, including TRBV6-2 and TRBV6-3, could not be told apart with the 87-base-pair reads, so those segments were excluded. A later genetic analysis reported fewer N-insertions in productive TCRs among donors in an Asian-associated ancestry cluster than the roughly 620-donor mean. Most TCR sequences were seen in very few donors, while some public TCRs were found in many individuals. Linkage disequilibrium might explain the correlated functional status among segregating V segments, but an unknown experimental factor could not be excluded. A later analysis found that TCR association rates varied across HLA loci, with DRB1 alleles showing the most associated TCRs and HLA-C alleles the fewest. Specific HLA alleles were associated with 18,000 or so TCR beta sequences at a false discovery rate of 0.05 in a later analysis. According to a later analysis, most CMV-associated TCR beta chains appeared to be HLA-restricted, and the HLA associations seemed to be driven largely by CMV exposure. In a later analysis, HLA-associated TCR beta chains showed more clonal expansion and lower generation probabilities than non-associated chains that were equally common. Because counts were too low, seventeen rarely observed V segments, including chromosome 9 orphons, were excluded from the earlier analysis of around 640 of the donors. In both the original and validation cohorts, the classifier was reported to diagnose cytomegalovirus status with high specificity and sensitivity.

The library was obtained by the immunoSEQ multiplex PCR assay. A mixture of 60 forward primers for TCR Vbeta segments and 13 reverse primers for TCR Jbeta segments was used in the multiplex PCR. A multiplex PCR assay on genomic DNA amplified the CDR3 region of rearranged TCR beta genes. The Illumina HiSeq System was used to sequence the amplified TCR beta libraries as 87-base-pair reads. Per the original workflow: A later analysis tallied tens of millions of unique TCR beta chains across the 650 to 750 repertoires, and roughly 11 million of those chains were shared by two or more donors. Raw reads were error-corrected and collapsed into unique sequences with a nearest-neighbor algorithm that merged closely related sequences to remove PCR and sequencing errors. V, D and J gene segments were assigned by aligning CDR3 sequences to IMGT reference sequences. For a sequence to be retained, a match of at least six nucleotides was required to both a V gene segment and a J gene segment. A rearrangement was called productive if the CDR3 had no stop codons and remained in frame with V and J, and every other rearrangement was called non-productive. CDR3 was defined by IMGT convention, running from the second conserved V-encoded cysteine to the conserved J-encoded phenylalanine. Sequences without an unambiguous match to a single V gene segment were excluded from the earlier analysis of several hundred of the donors. In an earlier analysis of a few hundred of the donors, V segments were called functional above 56.7% productive rearrangements and were called segregating when the between-donor standard deviation exceeded 5%. A statistical classification framework was developed to diagnose cytomegalovirus status using the catalog of TCR beta chain sequences. V and J gene assignment, in a later analysis, came from comparing TCR nucleotide sequences with IMGT/GENE-DB human TR gene sequences. The TCRdist pipeline was used in a later analysis to assign CDR3 sequences and most-parsimonious VDJ recombination scenarios. A later analysis defined each TCR beta chain by its CDR3 amino acid sequence plus V-gene family, and excluded reads lacking a unique V-gene family. A later analysis removed several hundred highly shared, low-generation-probability nucleotide sequences to deal with suspected cross-contamination and a sequencing artifact. In a later analysis, a clonal expansion index was calculated for each public chain from normalized within-repertoire ranks of inferred template counts. Generation probabilities in a later analysis came from a VDJ recombination model fitted to out-of-frame rearrangements, and those results were checked against IGoR. A later analysis scored TCR-TCR, TCR-HLA and TCR-CMV co-occurrence with hypergeometric tests, applying a repertoire-size bias correction to TCR pairs. In a later analysis, false discovery rates were estimated by permuting HLA or CMV assignments 20 times. In a later analysis, co-occurring TCRs were grouped with DBSCAN, and TCRdist sequence similarity was added when clustering was performed within HLA-allele-positive subsets. Repertoires with fewer than 30,000 or more than 120,000 public chains, plus five repertoires with anomalous nucleotide sharing, were excluded from co-occurrence clustering. The clones in this table, taken by TCRdb from immuneACCESS, are in-frame only. Not every clone is retained; where verified, under half of the shortfall comes from an unresolved V gene, and the cause of the rest is unknown. Clone size and the V and J calls come from that table; the DNA yielded D and trimming. This specimen's table enumerates 150,000 to 200,000 clones. The ten largest clonotypes hold less than 0.95% of the sample.

For CDR1 and CDR2, the germline V gene lists SGHRS and YFSETQ. V ends up 5 bases short and J 4 bases short, with an unmatched junction base count of 5. The CDR3, cysteine through phenylalanine, is 14 amino acids long. Only the CDR3 DNA is retained, 42 bases long and in frame from the first base. The cohort was made up of about 670 healthy bone marrow donors. All cohort members were sampled while nominally healthy, although unrecorded immune exposures were likely present. The donor tested CMV seropositive, placing the donor among the 250 to 350 seropositive members of the cohort. Every donor gave a peripheral blood sample, and the peripheral blood mononuclear cells from that sample were used for TCR beta sequencing. The Qiagen DNeasy Blood Extraction Kit was used to extract genomic DNA from the blood cell samples. About this clone: The specificity of this receptor is unknown.

The sequence joins TRBV5-1 to TRBJ2-5, and TRBD1 matches 10 of the central bases. The sequenced sample consisted of PBMCs. The sequence came from a woman aged 18-29 years in good health and CMV-seropositive. Here the CDR3 is given as CASRTGTGVETQYF. The bases are TGCGCCAGCAGAACCGGGACAGGGGTAGAGACCCAGTACTTC.